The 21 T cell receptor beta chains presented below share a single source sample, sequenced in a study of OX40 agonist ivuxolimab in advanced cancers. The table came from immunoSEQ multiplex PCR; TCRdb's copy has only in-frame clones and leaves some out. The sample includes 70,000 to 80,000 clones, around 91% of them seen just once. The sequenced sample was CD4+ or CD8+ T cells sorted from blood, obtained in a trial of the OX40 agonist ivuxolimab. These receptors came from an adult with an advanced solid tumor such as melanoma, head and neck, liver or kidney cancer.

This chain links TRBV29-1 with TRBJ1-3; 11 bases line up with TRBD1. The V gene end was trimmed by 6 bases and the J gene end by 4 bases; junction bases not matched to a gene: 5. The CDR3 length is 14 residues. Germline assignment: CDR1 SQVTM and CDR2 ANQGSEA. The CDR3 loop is CSVRTGGLGNTIYF. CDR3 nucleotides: TGCAGCGTAAGGACAGGGGGCCTCGGAAACACCATATATTTT.

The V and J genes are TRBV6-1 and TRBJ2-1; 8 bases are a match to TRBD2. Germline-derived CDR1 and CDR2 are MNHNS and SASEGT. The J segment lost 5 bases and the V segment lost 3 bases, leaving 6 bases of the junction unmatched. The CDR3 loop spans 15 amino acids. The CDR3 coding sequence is TGTGCCAGCAGTGATTCGGTAGCGGGAAACAATGAGCAGTTCTTC. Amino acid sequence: CASSDSVAGNNEQFF.

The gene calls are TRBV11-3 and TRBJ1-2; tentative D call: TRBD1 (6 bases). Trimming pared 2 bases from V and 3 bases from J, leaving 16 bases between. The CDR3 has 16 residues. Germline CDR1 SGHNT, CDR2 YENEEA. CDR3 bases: TGTGCCAGCAGCTTAAGGTCGAACAGGGTCTACTATGGCTACACCTTC. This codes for CASSLRSNRVYYGYTF.

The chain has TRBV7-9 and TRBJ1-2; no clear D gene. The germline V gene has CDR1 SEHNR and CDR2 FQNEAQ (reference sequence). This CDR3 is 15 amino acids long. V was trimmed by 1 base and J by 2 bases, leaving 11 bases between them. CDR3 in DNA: TGTGCCAGCAGCTTAGAATTGCAGGTCAACTATGGCTACACCTTC. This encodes CASSLELQVNYGYTF.

CDR3 coding DNA: TGTGCCAGCAGCTATACTAGTATTAGCGGGACCTCCTTTTTAAATACGCAGTATTTT. This codes for CASSYTSISGTSFLNTQYF. The chain carries TRBV11-2 and TRBJ2-3; TRBD2 matches at 8 bases. CDR3 length: 19 residues. Germline V gives CDR1 SGHAT, CDR2 FQNNGV. V trimming: 4 bases; J trimming: 7 bases; junction bases outside the gene matches: 22.

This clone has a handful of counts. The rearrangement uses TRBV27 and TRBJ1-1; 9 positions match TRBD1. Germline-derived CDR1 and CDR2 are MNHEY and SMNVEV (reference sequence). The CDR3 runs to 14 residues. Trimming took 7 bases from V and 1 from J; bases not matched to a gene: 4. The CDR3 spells CASTRGQGNTEAFF. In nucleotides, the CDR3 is TGTGCCAGCACGAGGGGACAGGGGAACACTGAAGCTTTCTTT.

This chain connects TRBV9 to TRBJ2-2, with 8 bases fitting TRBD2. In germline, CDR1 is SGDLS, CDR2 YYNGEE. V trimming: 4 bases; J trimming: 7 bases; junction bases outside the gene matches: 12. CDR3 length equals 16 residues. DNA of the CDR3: TGTGCCAGCAGCCAGGGACTAGTAGGTCTTGTCGGGGAGCTGTTTTTT. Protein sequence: CASSQGLVGLVGELFF.

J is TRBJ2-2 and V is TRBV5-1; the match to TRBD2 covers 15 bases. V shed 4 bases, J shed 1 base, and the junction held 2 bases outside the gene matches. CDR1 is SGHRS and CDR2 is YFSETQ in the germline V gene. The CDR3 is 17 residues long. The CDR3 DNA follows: TGCGCCAGCAGCCAGGGACTAGCGGGAGGGAACACCGGGGAGCTGTTTTTT. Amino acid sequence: CASSQGLAGGNTGELFF.

The CDR3 DNA reads as TGTGCCAGCAGCTACAGGAGGGGGGCGAACACTGAAGCTTTCTTT. Protein sequence: CASSYRRGANTEAFF. V gene TRBV6-5 combines with J gene TRBJ1-1; tentative D call: TRBD1 (6 bases). Germline CDR1 MNHEY, CDR2 SVGAGI. V lost 6 bases and J 1 base, leaving 15 bases between the germline ends. The CDR3 runs 15 residues.

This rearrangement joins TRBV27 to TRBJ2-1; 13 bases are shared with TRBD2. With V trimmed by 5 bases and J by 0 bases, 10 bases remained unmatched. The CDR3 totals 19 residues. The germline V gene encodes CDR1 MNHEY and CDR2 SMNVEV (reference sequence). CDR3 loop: CASSDISGLAGRSYNEQFF. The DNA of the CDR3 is TGTGCCAGCAGTGACATCTCGGGACTAGCGGGACGCTCCTACAATGAGCAGTTCTTC.

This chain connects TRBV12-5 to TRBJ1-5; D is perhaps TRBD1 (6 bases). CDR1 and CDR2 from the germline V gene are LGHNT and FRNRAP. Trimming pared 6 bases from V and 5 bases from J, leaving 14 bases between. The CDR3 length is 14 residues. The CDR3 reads CASGAGGGHQPQHF. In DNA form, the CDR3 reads TGTGCTAGTGGAGCCGGGGGGGGCCATCAGCCCCAGCATTTT.

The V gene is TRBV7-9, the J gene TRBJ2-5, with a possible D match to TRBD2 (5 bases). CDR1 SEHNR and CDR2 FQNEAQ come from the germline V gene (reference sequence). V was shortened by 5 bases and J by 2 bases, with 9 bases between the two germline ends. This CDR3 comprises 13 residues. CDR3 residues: CASSGLLQETQYF. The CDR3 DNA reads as TGTGCCAGCAGCGGACTTTTACAAGAGACCCAGTACTTC.

CDR3: CASSESQETQYF. For the CDR3, the DNA is TGCGCCAGCAGTGAGTCACAGGAGACCCAGTACTTC. The chain uses TRBV10-2 and TRBJ2-5; D call uncertain. This CDR3 is 12 amino acids long. With 0 bases removed from V and 5 bases from J, the gap between germline ends came to 4 bases. Germline V gene sequence: CDR1 WSHSY, CDR2 SAAADI.

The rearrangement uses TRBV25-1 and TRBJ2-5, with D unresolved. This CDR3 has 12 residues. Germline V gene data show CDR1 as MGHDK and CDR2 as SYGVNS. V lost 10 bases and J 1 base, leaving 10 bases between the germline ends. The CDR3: CATSSFQETQYF. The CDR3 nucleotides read TGTGCCACCTCAAGTTTCCAAGAGACCCAGTACTTC.

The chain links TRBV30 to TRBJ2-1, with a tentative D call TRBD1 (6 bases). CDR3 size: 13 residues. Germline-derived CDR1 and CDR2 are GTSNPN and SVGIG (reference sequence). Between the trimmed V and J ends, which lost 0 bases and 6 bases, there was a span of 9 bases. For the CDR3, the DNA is TGTGCCTGGAGTGTACGAGGGGGCAATGAGCAGTTCTTC. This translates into CAWSVRGGNEQFF.

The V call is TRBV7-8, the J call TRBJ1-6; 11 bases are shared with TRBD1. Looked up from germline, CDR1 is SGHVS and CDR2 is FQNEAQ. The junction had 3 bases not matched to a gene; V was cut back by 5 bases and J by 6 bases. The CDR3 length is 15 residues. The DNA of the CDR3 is TGTGCCAGCAGCCCAGGGACAGGGGGTAATTCACCCCTCCACTTT. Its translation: CASSPGTGGNSPLHF.

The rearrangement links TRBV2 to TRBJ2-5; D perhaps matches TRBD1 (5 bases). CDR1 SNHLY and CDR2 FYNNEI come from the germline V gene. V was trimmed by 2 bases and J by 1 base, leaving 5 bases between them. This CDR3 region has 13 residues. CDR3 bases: TGTGCCAGCAGTGAACAGGGCCAAGAGACCCAGTACTTC. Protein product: CASSEQGQETQYF. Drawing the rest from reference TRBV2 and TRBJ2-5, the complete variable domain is EPEVTQTPSHQVTQMGQEVILRCVPISNHLYFYWYRQILGQKVEFLVSFYNNEISEKSEIFDDQFSVERPDGSNFTLKIRSTKLEDSAMYFCASSEQGQETQYFGPGTRLLVL.

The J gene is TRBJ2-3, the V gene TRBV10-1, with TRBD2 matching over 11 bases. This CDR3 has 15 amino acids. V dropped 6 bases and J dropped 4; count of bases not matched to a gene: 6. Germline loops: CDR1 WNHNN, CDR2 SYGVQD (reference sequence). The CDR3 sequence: CASSSGTSGADTQYF. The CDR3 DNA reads TGCGCCAGCAGCTCCGGGACTAGCGGAGCAGATACGCAGTATTTT.

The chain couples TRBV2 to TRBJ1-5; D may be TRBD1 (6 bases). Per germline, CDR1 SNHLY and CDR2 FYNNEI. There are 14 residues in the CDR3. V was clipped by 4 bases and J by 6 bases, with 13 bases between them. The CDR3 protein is CASSVAGAVQPQHF. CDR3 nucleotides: TGTGCCAGCAGTGTGGCGGGGGCCGTTCAGCCCCAGCATTTT.

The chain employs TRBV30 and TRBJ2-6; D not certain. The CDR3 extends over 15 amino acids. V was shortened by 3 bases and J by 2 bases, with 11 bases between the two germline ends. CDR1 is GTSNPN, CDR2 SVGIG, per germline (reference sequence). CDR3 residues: CAWRLFSAGANVLTF. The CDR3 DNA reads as TGTGCCTGGAGGCTTTTTAGTGCTGGGGCCAACGTCCTGACTTTC.

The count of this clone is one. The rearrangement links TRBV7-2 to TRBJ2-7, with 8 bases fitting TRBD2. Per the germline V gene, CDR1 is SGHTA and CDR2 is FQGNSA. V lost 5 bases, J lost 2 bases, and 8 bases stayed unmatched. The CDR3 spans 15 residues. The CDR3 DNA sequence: TGTGCCAGCAGCCCCATGTCGGGAGGGCCCTACGAGCAGTACTTC. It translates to CASSPMSGGPYEQYF.